The 21 T cell receptor beta chains below were found in one sample sequenced in a study of OX40 agonist ivuxolimab in advanced cancers. Method: immunoSEQ multiplex PCR; TCRdb's copy keeps in-frame clones and lacks some. In the table there are tens of thousands of clones, approximately 88% of which are singletons. The sample was CD4+ or CD8+ T cells sorted from blood, taken in a trial of the OX40 agonist ivuxolimab. These receptor sequences come from an adult with an advanced solid tumor such as melanoma, head and neck, liver or kidney cancer.

This sequence joins TRBV6-6 and TRBJ2-5; the D is unclear. The germline V and J ends were trimmed by 2 bases and 4 bases, with 17 bases remaining between them. Looked up from germline, CDR1 is MNHNY and CDR2 is SVGAGI (reference sequence). The CDR3 has 16 residues. The CDR3 sequence: CASSYPYSGNGETQYF. DNA of the CDR3: TGTGCCAGCAGTTACCCCTATTCTGGGAATGGAGAGACCCAGTACTTC.

The CDR3 loop is CASSPYFGRSLAQSYEQYF. In nucleotides, the CDR3 is TGTGCCAGCAGCCCCTACTTCGGCAGGTCCTTGGCCCAATCCTACGAGCAGTACTTC. The V call is TRBV28, the J call TRBJ2-7; D unresolved. V gave up 6 bases and J gave up 1 base, with 28 bases separating them. CDR3 length: 19 residues. Germline values: CDR1 MDHEN, CDR2 SYDVKM. The whole variable domain, filled in from reference TRBV28 and TRBJ2-7, reads DVKVTQSSRYLVKRTGEKVFLECVQDMDHENMFWYRQDPGLGLRLIYFSYDVKMKEKGDIPEGYSVSREKKERFSLILESASTNQTSMYLCASSPYFGRSLAQSYEQYFGPGTRLTVT.

The chain uses TRBV5-4 and TRBJ2-1; the D gene is possibly TRBD2 (7 bases). Germline values: CDR1 SGHNT, CDR2 YYREEE (reference sequence). This CDR3 contains 16 residues. V was trimmed by 1 base and J by 8 bases, leaving 19 bases between them. CDR3 region: CASSLTLKGGPDEQFF. The CDR3 region has the DNA TGTGCCAGCAGCTTGACCCTTAAGGGGGGGCCAGATGAGCAGTTCTTC.

This clone was observed once. This chain links TRBV7-3 with TRBJ2-3, with D perhaps TRBD2 (5 bases). This CDR3 comprises 13 residues. V gave up 6 bases and J gave up 5 bases, with 12 bases separating them. The germline gives CDR1 SGHTA, CDR2 FQGTGA. The CDR3 DNA is TGTGCCAGCAGGATCGGGGTGGAAGATACGCAGTATTTT. As protein: CASRIGVEDTQYF.

The chain is built from TRBV28 and TRBJ2-1; D is undetermined. This CDR3 is built from 10 residues. Germline V lookup: CDR1 MDHEN, CDR2 SYDVKM. V shed 8 bases and J shed 2 bases, with 1 base lying between them. CDR3 coding DNA: TGTGCCAGCGCCTACAATGAGCAGTTCTTC. It is translated as CASAYNEQFF.

The gene calls are TRBV9 and TRBJ2-1; D unresolved. The CDR3 has 15 amino acids. Germline loops: CDR1 SGDLS, CDR2 YYNGEE. The ends were cut back, 4 bases at V and 6 bases at J, with 17 bases in the middle. CDR3 nucleotides: TGTGCCAGCAGCCCCTTAGGGCTCCTAAGCAATGAGCAGTTCTTC. Translated: CASSPLGLLSNEQFF. Supplemented by reference TRBV9 and TRBJ2-1, the full variable domain reads DSGVTQTPKHLITATGQRVTLRCSPRSGDLSVYWYQQSLDQGLQFLIQYYNGEERAKGNILERFSAQQFPDLHSELNLSSLELGDSALYFCASSPLGLLSNEQFFGPGTRLTVL.

This CDR3 is CASSQDLGRGETQYF. In nucleotides, the CDR3 is TGCGCCAGCAGCCAAGATCTCGGAAGGGGGGAGACCCAGTACTTC. The genes are TRBV4-3 and TRBJ2-5, with D possibly matching TRBD1 (6 bases). The CDR3 is made up of 15 amino acids. Germline V CDR1 and CDR2: LGHNA, YSLEER. The V gene lost 0 bases and the J gene lost 5 bases, with 13 bases spanning the gap.

This clone turned up a few times. The gene calls are TRBV7-2 and TRBJ1-1; D is unresolved. CDR1 and CDR2 from the germline V gene are SGHTA and FQGNSA. V shed 5 bases and J shed 5 bases, with 18 bases lying between them. This CDR3 contains 15 residues. This CDR3 reads CASSIQTVSATEAFF. For the CDR3, the DNA is TGTGCCAGCAGCATCCAAACGGTCTCAGCTACTGAAGCTTTCTTT.

The chain employs TRBV19 and TRBJ2-7; TRBD1 matches at 7 bases. Trimming took 1 base from V and 0 from J; bases not matched to a gene: 6. Germline CDR1 and CDR2: LNHDA and SQIVND (reference sequence). The CDR3 covers 16 residues. The CDR3 sequence is CASSIARDSRSYEQYF. In DNA form, the CDR3 reads TGTGCCAGTAGTATAGCCCGGGACAGCCGCTCCTACGAGCAGTACTTC.

The chain carries TRBV7-9 and TRBJ1-4, with D possibly TRBD1 on 6 matching bases. The CDR3 is made up of 14 amino acids. Germline values: CDR1 SEHNR, CDR2 FQNEAQ (reference sequence). V dropped 7 bases and J dropped 4 bases, with 13 bases sitting between them. The CDR3 DNA sequence: TGTGCCAGCAACCGGGGGCAGGGTAATGAAAAACTGTTTTTT. Protein: CASNRGQGNEKLFF. The full variable domain, in which reference TRBV7-9 and TRBJ1-4 provide the parts outside the CDR3, is DTGVSQNPRHKITKRGQNVTFRCDPISEHNRLYWYRQTLGQGPEFLTYFQNEAQLEKSRLLSDRFSAERPKGSFSTLEIQRTEQGDSAMYLCASNRGQGNEKLFFGSGTQLSVL.

The chain joins TRBV19 to TRBJ2-1; D is possibly TRBD2 (5 bases). The ends were cut back, 6 bases at V and 7 bases at J, with 13 bases in the middle. Looked up from germline, CDR1 is LNHDA and CDR2 is SQIVND (reference sequence). The CDR3 is 13 residues long. The CDR3 bases are TGTGCCAGTAGACCTGAGGGCCGGAATGAGCAGTTCTTC. Protein sequence: CASRPEGRNEQFF.

This chain links TRBV29-1 with TRBJ2-2; the D gene is possibly TRBD2 (6 bases). The CDR3 contains 15 residues. Deletions cut 3 bases from V and 1 base from J, with 12 bases between. CDR1 is SQVTM and CDR2 is ANQGSEA in the germline V gene. CDR3 nucleotide sequence: TGCAGCGTTGAGGAGGGGCTAAAGAACACCGGGGAGCTGTTTTTT. It encodes CSVEEGLKNTGELFF.

The gene calls are TRBV19 and TRBJ1-3, with TRBD1 matching over 12 bases. The CDR3 is made up of 20 amino acids. J was trimmed by 1 base and V by 4 bases; bases with no gene match: 14. Germline V gene lookup returns CDR1 LNHDA and CDR2 SQIVND (reference sequence). In DNA, the CDR3 is TGTGCCAGTAGTAGCCCCTGGAGAGGGACAGGGGGCTTATCTGGAAACACCATATATTTT. Its protein is CASSSPWRGTGGLSGNTIYF.

This clone was seen only a few times. The rearrangement joins TRBV28 to TRBJ1-5, with D possibly being TRBD1 (6 bases). From germline, CDR1 is MDHEN and CDR2 SYDVKM. This CDR3 contains 15 residues. The V end was cut by 5 bases, the J end by 3 bases, with 14 bases between. CDR3 coding DNA: TGTGCCAGCAGTCTCGGGGGACAACTCAATCAGCCCCAGCATTTT. The encoded protein is CASSLGGQLNQPQHF.

In this sample, this clone turned up a few times. V gene TRBV4-1 combines with J gene TRBJ1-5, with 7 positions matching TRBD1. There are 16 residues in the CDR3. V dropped 4 bases and J dropped 5; count of bases not matched to a gene: 11. Germline V gives CDR1 MGHRA, CDR2 YSYEKL. The CDR3 sequence: CASSRTASGTDQPQHF. CDR3 sequence (DNA): TGCGCCAGCAGCCGAACAGCCTCCGGGACAGATCAGCCCCAGCATTTT.

The chain has TRBV25-1 and TRBJ2-6; the match to TRBD1 covers 9 bases. The length of the CDR3 is 18 residues. Germline V gives CDR1 MGHDK, CDR2 SYGVNS. V lost 0 bases, J lost 0 bases, and 3 bases stayed unmatched. DNA for the CDR3: TGTGCCAGCAGTGAATACGGACAGGGGAACTCTGGGGCCAACGTCCTGACTTTC. This sequence encodes CASSEYGQGNSGANVLTF.

The chain combines TRBV7-7 with TRBJ2-5; the D gene could be TRBD1 or TRBD2 (6 bases each). Trimming took off 1 base at V and 5 bases at J, with 8 bases between the two ends. The CDR3 contains 13 residues. The germline V gene encodes CDR1 SSHAT and CDR2 FNYEAQ (reference sequence). The CDR3 reads CASSLEGGETQYF. CDR3 nucleotides: TGTGCCAGCAGCTTAGAGGGGGGTGAGACCCAGTACTTC. Together with reference TRBV7-7 and TRBJ2-5, the CDR3 gives the full variable domain: GAGVSQSPRYKVTKRGQDVTLRCDPISSHATLYWYQQALGQGPEFLTYFNYEAQPDKSGLPSDRFSAERPEGSISTLTIQRTEQRDSAMYRCASSLEGGETQYFGPGTRLLVL.

The chain links TRBV30 to TRBJ2-3, with a tentative D call TRBD2 (6 bases). V lost 2 bases, J lost 2 bases, and 8 bases lay in between. Germline CDR1 and CDR2: GTSNPN and SVGIG (reference sequence). There are 13 residues in the CDR3. CDR3 amino acids: CAWSRGVTDTQYF. For the CDR3, the DNA is TGTGCCTGGAGTCGCGGGGTCACAGATACGCAGTATTTT.

This clone was observed once. V usage is TRBV9 and J usage is TRBJ2-1; 10 bases line up with TRBD2. CDR1 and CDR2 (germline): SGDLS, YYNGEE. The CDR3 runs to 15 residues. The V gene end was trimmed by 4 bases and the J gene end by 3 bases; junction bases not matched to a gene: 4. The CDR3 DNA reads as TGTGCCAGCAGCCCGGGACTAGCGAACTACAATGAGCAGTTCTTC. Residues: CASSPGLANYNEQFF.

The chain uses TRBV5-6 and TRBJ1-6; D remains unclear. Trimming left V 0 bases short and J 9 bases short, with 7 bases between. The CDR3 covers 13 residues. CDR1 is SGHDT, CDR2 YYEEEE, per germline. The CDR3 sequence: CASSLGPGSPLHF. CDR3 coding DNA: TGTGCCAGCAGCTTGGGTCCAGGTTCACCCCTCCACTTT. Full variable domain (missing parts from reference TRBV5-6 and TRBJ1-6): DAGVTQSPTHLIKTRGQQVTLRCSPKSGHDTVSWYQQALGQGPQFIFQYYEEEERQRGNFPDRFSGHQFPNYSSELNVNALLLGDSALYLCASSLGPGSPLHFGNGTRLTVT.

The rearrangement joins TRBV4-2 to TRBJ2-6; tentatively, D is TRBD1 (6 bases). The CDR3 contains 16 residues. V lost 4 bases and J 4 bases, leaving 14 bases between the germline ends. Per the germline V gene, CDR1 is LGHNA and CDR2 is YNFKEQ. The CDR3 is CASSPGTSSGANVLTF. The DNA for the CDR3 is TGTGCCAGCAGCCCTGGGACATCCTCAGGGGCCAACGTCCTGACTTTC.